These 8 T cell receptor beta chains share one sample of origin, sequenced in a study of cytomegalovirus exposure and HLA in healthy donors. Primers: 60 Vbeta forward and 13 Jbeta reverse. The assay was immunoSEQ multiplex PCR, and TCRdb's table has in-frame clones only and misses some. This sample has tens of thousands of clones, with approximately 71% found just once. The sample comprised PBMCs. The origin of the receptors is a man aged 45-60 years in good health and CMV-seropositive.

V usage is TRBV5-4 and J usage is TRBJ2-5; 12 nucleotides line up with TRBD2. V trimming: 1 base; J trimming: 2 bases; junction bases outside the gene matches: 3. CDR1 is SGHNT, CDR2 YYREEE, per germline (reference sequence). CDR3 size: 16 residues. The DNA for the CDR3 is TGTGCCAGCAGCTTGCCCGGGACTAGCGGGCAAGAGACCCAGTACTTC. Translation gives CASSLPGTSGQETQYF.

Regarding this clone: The junction differs from germline at one of its ends, possibly a read error. This chain joins TRBV6-1 and TRBJ1-4; D is unresolved. CDR3 size: 15 residues. Germline V gene data show CDR1 as MNHNS and CDR2 as SASEGT. CDR3 region: CASREGPATNEKLFF. The CDR3 DNA reads TGTGCCAGCAGAGAAGGGCCCGCAACTAATGAAAAACTGTTTTTT.

There are a few counts of this clone. This chain joins TRBV18 and TRBJ1-5, with 8 positions matching TRBD1. Germline V gives CDR1 KGHSH, CDR2 LQKENI. CDR3 size: 16 residues. V was pared by 3 bases and J by 0 bases, with 4 bases of the junction left unmatched. This chain's CDR3 is CASSPTDRVSNQPQHF. Here the CDR3 DNA reads TGTGCCAGCTCACCGACGGACAGGGTTAGCAATCAGCCCCAGCATTTT.

The chain combines TRBV7-2 with TRBJ1-4, with D possibly matching TRBD1 (6 bases). Germline lookup yields CDR1 SGHTA and CDR2 FQGNSA. Trimming left V 5 bases short and J 5 bases short, with 12 bases between. This CDR3 spans 14 amino acids. In nucleotides, the CDR3 is TGTGCCAGCAGCGGGGGCACACCGAATGAAAAACTGTTTTTT. It encodes CASSGGTPNEKLFF.

V usage is TRBV5-6 and J usage is TRBJ1-2; D is undetermined. V was clipped by 2 bases and J by 4 bases, with 21 bases between them. Germline values: CDR1 SGHDT, CDR2 YYEEEE. This CDR3 is 17 amino acids long. As DNA, the CDR3 is TGTGCCAGCAGCTTTATGTTGGATGGCTTCGGGAGCTATGGCTACACCTTC. This translates into CASSFMLDGFGSYGYTF.

In nucleotides, the CDR3 is TGTGCCTGGAGTAAAGGGGACAGTTATCAGCCCCAGCATTTT. This codes for CAWSKGDSYQPQHF. The chain couples TRBV30 to TRBJ1-5; 7 bases agree with TRBD1. The J segment lost 5 bases and the V segment lost 2 bases, leaving 6 bases of the junction unmatched. Germline V CDR1 and CDR2: GTSNPN, SVGIG (reference sequence). The CDR3 spans 14 residues.

The chain carries TRBV10-3 and TRBJ1-2; perhaps TRBD1 as D (5 bases). Trimming left V 7 bases short and J 0 bases short, with 9 bases between. Germline CDR1 and CDR2: ENHRY and SYGVKD. The CDR3 has 13 residues. CDR3 amino acids: CAITTTANYGYTF. The CDR3 region has the DNA TGTGCCATCACCACGACAGCTAACTATGGCTACACCTTC.

The V call is TRBV10-3, the J call TRBJ2-5; TRBD1 might be the D (5 bases). The CDR3 sequence is 15 residues long. V lost 2 bases and J 0 bases, leaving 10 bases between the germline ends. CDR1 ENHRY and CDR2 SYGVKD come from the germline V gene. The CDR3: CAISEGDSHQETQYF. The CDR3 DNA reads as TGTGCCATCAGTGAGGGAGACAGCCACCAAGAGACCCAGTACTTC.